These 10 T cell receptor beta chains were sequenced from one sample in a study of monozygotic twins with inflammatory bowel disease. TCRdb reprocessed the 5' RACE reads; each CDR3 protein has one entry and no DNA is given. This table holds fewer than 550,000 distinct CDR3 sequences. Sequenced material: blood. The receptors were sampled from a human donor with ulcerative colitis or Crohn's disease, or a healthy co-twin of an affected twin (not recorded which).

This chain links TRBV20-1 with TRBJ1-1; TCRdb proposes TRBD1, but this gene call is untestable without DNA. The CDR3 covers 13 residues. The germline gives CDR1 DFQATT, CDR2 SNEGSKA (reference sequence). The CDR3 protein is CSAPGRTNTEAFF.

The CDR3 reads CASSIGTTDTQYF. J is TRBJ2-3 and V is TRBV7-2; no DNA is available, so the TRBD1 call from TCRdb remains unchecked. The CDR3 runs to 13 residues. Per the germline V gene, CDR1 is SGHTA and CDR2 is FQGNSA. The entire variable domain, with the rest obtained from reference TRBV7-2 and TRBJ2-3, is as follows: GAGVSQSPSNKVTEKGKDVELRCDPISGHTALYWYRQSLGQGLEFLIYFQGNSAPDKSGLPSDRFSAERTGGSVSTLTIQRTQQEDSAVYLCASSIGTTDTQYFGPGTRLTVL.

The chain has TRBV6-2 or TRBV6-3 and TRBJ2-2. Per germline, CDR1 MNHEY and CDR2 SVGEGT. The CDR3 consists of 14 residues. The CDR3 region is CASSFQRNTGELFF.

The V and J genes are TRBV5-1 and TRBJ2-5; TCRdb names TRBD1, which stays unverified in the absence of DNA. The CDR3 is made up of 15 amino acids. Germline values: CDR1 SGHRS, CDR2 YFSETQ. The CDR3 loop is CASTQIPGGQETQYF.

The genes are TRBV28 and TRBJ2-5; TCRdb outputs TRBD2, but without DNA this stays unchecked. CDR1 is MDHEN and CDR2 is SYDVKM in the germline V gene. The CDR3 totals 17 residues. The CDR3 sequence: CASPPPGTSGLEETQYF. The whole variable domain, remainder taken from reference TRBV28 and TRBJ2-5, is DVKVTQSSRYLVKRTGEKVFLECVQDMDHENMFWYRQDPGLGLRLIYFSYDVKMKEKGDIPEGYSVSREKKERFSLILESASTNQTSMYLCASPPPGTSGLEETQYFGPGTRLLVL.

The V gene is TRBV20-1, the J gene TRBJ1-1; the D gene TCRdb calls, TRBD1, cannot be checked with no DNA. This CDR3 contains 14 residues. Germline-derived CDR1 and CDR2 are DFQATT and SNEGSKA (reference sequence). CDR3 sequence reads: CSAGDRARSAEAFF.

This chain joins TRBV10-3 and TRBJ1-1. CDR1 and CDR2 from the germline V gene are ENHRY and SYGVKD. The CDR3 has 14 residues. The chain's CDR3 is CAISEGESNTEAFF.

The chain couples TRBV7-9 to TRBJ1-6. The germline gives CDR1 SEHNR, CDR2 FQNEAQ (reference sequence). CDR3 length: 12 amino acids. This CDR3 reads CASSPTEGSGCF.

The chain uses TRBV10-3 and TRBJ2-6. Germline V gene sequence: CDR1 ENHRY, CDR2 SYGVKD. This CDR3 is 14 amino acids long. CDR3: CAISGVSGANVLTF.

The chain recombines TRBV29-1 with TRBJ1-6; TCRdb proposes TRBD1, but this gene call is untestable without DNA. There are 15 residues in the CDR3. Germline V gives CDR1 SQVTM, CDR2 ANQGSEA. The CDR3 sequence: CSVLVGGKNNSPLHF.